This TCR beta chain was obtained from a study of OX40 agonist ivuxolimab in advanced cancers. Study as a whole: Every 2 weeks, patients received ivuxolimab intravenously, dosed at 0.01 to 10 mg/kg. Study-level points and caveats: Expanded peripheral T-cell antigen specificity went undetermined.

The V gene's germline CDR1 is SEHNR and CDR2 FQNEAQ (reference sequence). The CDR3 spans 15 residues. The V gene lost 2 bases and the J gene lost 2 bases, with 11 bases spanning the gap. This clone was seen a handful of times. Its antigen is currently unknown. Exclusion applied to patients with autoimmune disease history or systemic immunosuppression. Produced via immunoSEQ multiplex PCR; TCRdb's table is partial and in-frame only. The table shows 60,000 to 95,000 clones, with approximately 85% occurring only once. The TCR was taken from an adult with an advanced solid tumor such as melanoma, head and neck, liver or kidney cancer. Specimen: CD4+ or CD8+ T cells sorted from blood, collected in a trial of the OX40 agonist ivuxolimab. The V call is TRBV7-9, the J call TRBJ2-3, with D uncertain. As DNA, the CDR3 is TGTGCCAGCAGCTTATCTAACAGCCCCACAGATACGCAGTATTTT. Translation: CASSLSNSPTDTQYF.